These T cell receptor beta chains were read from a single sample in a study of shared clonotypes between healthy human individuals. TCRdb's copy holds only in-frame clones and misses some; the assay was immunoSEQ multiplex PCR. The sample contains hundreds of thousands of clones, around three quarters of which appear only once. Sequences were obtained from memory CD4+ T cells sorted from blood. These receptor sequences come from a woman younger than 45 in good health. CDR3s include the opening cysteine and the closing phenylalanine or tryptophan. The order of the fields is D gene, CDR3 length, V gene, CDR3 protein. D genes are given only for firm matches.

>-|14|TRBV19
CASSKWGVSYEQYF
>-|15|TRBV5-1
CASRPYGGGANVLTF
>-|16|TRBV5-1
CASSFFAGSNTGELFF
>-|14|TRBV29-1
CSVEVTRAGDGYTF
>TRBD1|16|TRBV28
CASPATRDRGTDTQYF
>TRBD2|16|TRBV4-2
CASSHQGTSGYNEQFF
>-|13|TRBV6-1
CASSVERRETQYF
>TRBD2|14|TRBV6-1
CASIPGLALNEQFF
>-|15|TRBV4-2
CASSRLGTSSYEQYF
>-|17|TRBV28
CATFDRTANKAGNTIYF
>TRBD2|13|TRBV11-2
CASSFPGLAEQYF
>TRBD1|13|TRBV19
CASSTRQGEKLFF
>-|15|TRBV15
CATSRDTRPGETQYF
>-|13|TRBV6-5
CAISSGANYGYTF
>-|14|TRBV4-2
CASSQEYTSYGYTF
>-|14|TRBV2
CASSGGSSYNEQFF
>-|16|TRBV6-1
CASSARPGVGTDTQYF
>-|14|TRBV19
CASSIVDSSYEQYF
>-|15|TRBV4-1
CASSHPGRSPYEQYF
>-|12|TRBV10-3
CAISEQKGELFF
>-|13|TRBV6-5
CASRKWGTGELFF
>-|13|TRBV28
CASRPQLANEQFF
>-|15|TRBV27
CASSPRGLGDYEQYF
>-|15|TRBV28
CASSDAVLGNYGYTF
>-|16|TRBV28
CASRDTSAGVNYGYTF
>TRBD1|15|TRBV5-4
CASSLTGTGFYEQFF
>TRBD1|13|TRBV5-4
CASSPGGYYEQYF
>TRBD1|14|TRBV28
CASSSLGQGHEQYF
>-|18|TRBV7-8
CASSLVGPPGGRAYEQYF
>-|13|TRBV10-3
CAISDREDQPQHF
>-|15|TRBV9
CASSLRRGREETQYF
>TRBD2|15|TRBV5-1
CASQDRTSGLYEQYF
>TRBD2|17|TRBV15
CATSRESNLAGWETQYF
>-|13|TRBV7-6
CASSLSSHGELFF
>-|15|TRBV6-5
CASSYGGPPQDEQFF
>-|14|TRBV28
CASSGTTGGYEQYF
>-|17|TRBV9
CASSVPPTNRSTGELFF
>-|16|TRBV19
CASSISIGGRGQPQHF
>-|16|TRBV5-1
CASSSTSGPNTGELFF
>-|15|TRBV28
CASSRDRARYNEQFF
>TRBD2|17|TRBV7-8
CASSLDVGGRVHNEQFF
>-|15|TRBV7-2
CASSLDILSNQPQHF
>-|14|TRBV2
CASSLASTYNEQFF
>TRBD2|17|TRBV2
CASSALLAGGMGETQYF
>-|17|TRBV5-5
CASSWSGRTDSGNTIYF
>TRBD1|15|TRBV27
CASGRTGRNGYGYTF
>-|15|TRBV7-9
CASSSDGVLGNEQYF
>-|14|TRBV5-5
CASSSQVGGQPQHF
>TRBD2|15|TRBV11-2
CASSLTSGVVGELFF
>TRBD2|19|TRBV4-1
CASSPWGGRAKRGTDTQYF
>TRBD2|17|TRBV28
CASSFFGLAGVGGELFF
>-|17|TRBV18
CASSPSIGTQSGETQYF
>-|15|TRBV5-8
CASSLAPGKPYGYTF
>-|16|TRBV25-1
CASSSRRVGVSYEQYF
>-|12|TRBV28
CASTQDVREQYF
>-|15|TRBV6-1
CASSQDSSGANVLTF